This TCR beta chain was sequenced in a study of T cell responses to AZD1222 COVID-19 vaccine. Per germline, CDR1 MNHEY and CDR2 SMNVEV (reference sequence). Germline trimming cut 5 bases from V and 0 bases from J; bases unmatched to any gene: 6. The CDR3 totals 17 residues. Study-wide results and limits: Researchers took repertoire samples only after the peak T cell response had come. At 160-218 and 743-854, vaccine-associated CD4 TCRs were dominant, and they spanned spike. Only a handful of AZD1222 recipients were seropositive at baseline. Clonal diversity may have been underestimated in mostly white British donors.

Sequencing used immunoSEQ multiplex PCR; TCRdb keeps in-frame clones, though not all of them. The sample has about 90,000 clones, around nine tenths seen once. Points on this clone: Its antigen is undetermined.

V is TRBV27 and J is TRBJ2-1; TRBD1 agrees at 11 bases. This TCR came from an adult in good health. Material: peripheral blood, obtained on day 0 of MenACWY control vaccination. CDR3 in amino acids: CASSPLGTGGSYNEQFF. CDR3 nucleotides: TGTGCCAGCAGTCCTCTCGGGACAGGGGGCTCCTACAATGAGCAGTTCTTC.